The 21 T cell receptor beta chains in this list originate from one sample, sequenced in a study of cytomegalovirus exposure and HLA in healthy donors. PCR involved 60 Vbeta and 13 Jbeta primers. Clones were read by immunoSEQ multiplex PCR, and TCRdb kept only the in-frame ones, dropping some. The top ten hold over 9% of the sample, which has around 150,000 clones, more than 60% seen once. Sequencing used PBMCs. The origin of the receptors is a man between 18 and 35 years old in good health and CMV-seropositive.

The chain is built from TRBV20-1 and TRBJ2-7, with D tentatively TRBD1 (6 bases). Trimming left V 6 bases short and J 10 bases short, with 16 bases between. The CDR3 is 11 residues long. CDR1 and CDR2 (germline): DFQATT, SNEGSKA (reference sequence). The CDR3, as DNA: TGCAGTGCCCCCAGAGTGGGGGCTCAGTACTTC. The encoded protein is CSAPRVGAQYF.

The V and J genes are TRBV27 and TRBJ2-7; 10 bases fit TRBD1. The germline CDR1 and CDR2 sequences are MNHEY and SMNVEV (reference sequence). The V gene end was trimmed by 4 bases and the J gene end by 4 bases; junction bases not matched to a gene: 7. The CDR3 sequence is 15 residues long. As DNA, the CDR3 is TGTGCCAGCAGTTCCCCCGGGACAGGGGCGTACGAGCAGTACTTC. Its protein is CASSSPGTGAYEQYF.

J is TRBJ2-1 and V is TRBV6-1; 7 nucleotides line up with TRBD2. Germline lookup yields CDR1 MNHNS and CDR2 SASEGT. The V gene end was trimmed by 0 bases and the J gene end by 13 bases; junction bases not matched to a gene: 6. The CDR3 runs to 13 residues. The CDR3 sequence is CASSEASETSQFF. CDR3 bases: TGTGCCAGCAGTGAAGCGTCGGAGACTAGCCAGTTCTTC.

CDR3 nucleotides: TGTGCCAGCTCACCGGGACAGTTAAATGAAAAACTGTTTTTT. Encoded protein: CASSPGQLNEKLFF. The chain links TRBV18 to TRBJ1-4; 7 bases align to TRBD1. V was clipped by 3 bases and J by 5 bases; unmatched bases: 3. Per germline, CDR1 KGHSH and CDR2 LQKENI. The CDR3 has 14 residues.

The V gene is TRBV7-9, the J gene TRBJ2-7; TRBD2 matches 7 bases. J was trimmed by 6 bases and V by 1 base; bases with no gene match: 9. The CDR3 spans 15 residues. Looked up from germline, CDR1 is SEHNR and CDR2 is FQNEAQ (reference sequence). In nucleotides, the CDR3 is TGTGCCAGCAGCTTAGTATCGGGAAGCGGGACCGAGCAGTACTTC. It codes for CASSLVSGSGTEQYF. The complete variable domain, with remaining parts taken from reference TRBV7-9 and TRBJ2-7, reads DTGVSQNPRHKITKRGQNVTFRCDPISEHNRLYWYRQTLGQGPEFLTYFQNEAQLEKSRLLSDRFSAERPKGSFSTLEIQRTEQGDSAMYLCASSLVSGSGTEQYFGPGTRLTVT.

The count of this clone is one. The chain couples TRBV18 to TRBJ2-7, with TRBD2 identical over 9 bases. This CDR3 contains 15 residues. V lost 4 bases to trimming and J lost 2 bases; unmatched junction nucleotides: 6. CDR1 KGHSH and CDR2 LQKENI come from the germline V gene. The CDR3 nucleotides are TGTGCCAGCTCACGCCCGACTAGCGGAACCTACGAGCAGTACTTC. Residues: CASSRPTSGTYEQYF.

The chain is built from TRBV6-5 and TRBJ1-1, with D possibly being TRBD1 (5 bases). CDR3 length equals 13 residues. V shed 6 bases and J shed 0 bases, with 8 bases lying between them. Looked up from germline, CDR1 is MNHEY and CDR2 is SVGAGI. The CDR3 DNA reads TGTGCCAGCAGCACACAGGTGAACACTGAAGCTTTCTTT. It encodes CASSTQVNTEAFF.

Worth noting for this clone: The junction departs from the called germline gene at one end, perhaps through a read error. V gene TRBV7-6 combines with J gene TRBJ1-4; the D is unclear. This CDR3 has 13 amino acids. The germline CDR1 and CDR2 sequences are SGHVS and FNYEAQ. DNA of the CDR3: TGTGCCAGCAGCCTAGCTAATAATGAAAAACTGTTTTTT. The encoded protein is CASSLANNEKLFF.

V usage is TRBV4-1 and J usage is TRBJ1-1; 7 bases align to TRBD1. The germline CDR1 and CDR2 sequences are MGHRA and YSYEKL. V trimming: 2 bases; J trimming: 7 bases; junction bases outside the gene matches: 7. This CDR3 is built from 14 residues. In DNA, the CDR3 is TGCGCCAGCAGCCAAACAGGGGTTTCTCTTGAAGCTTTCTTT. Protein sequence: CASSQTGVSLEAFF.

This clone appeared a few times. The chain links TRBV11-2 to TRBJ2-7; 13 nucleotides match TRBD2. The ends lost 6 bases at V and 0 bases at J; junction bases unmatched: 5. The germline CDR1 and CDR2 sequences are SGHAT and FQNNGV. The length of the CDR3 is 16 residues. CDR3 loop: CASRRTSGSFSYEQYF. The CDR3 nucleotides are TGTGCCAGCAGAAGGACTAGCGGGAGTTTCTCCTACGAGCAGTACTTC. Full variable domain (missing parts from reference TRBV11-2 and TRBJ2-7): EAGVAQSPRYKIIEKRQSVAFWCNPISGHATLYWYQQILGQGPKLLIQFQNNGVVDDSQLPKDRFSAERLKGVDSTLKIQPAKLEDSAVYLCASRRTSGSFSYEQYFGPGTRLTVT.

V gene TRBV5-5 combines with J gene TRBJ2-1, with D possibly TRBD2 on 5 matching bases. Germline CDR1 reads SGHKS; CDR2 reads YYEKEE (reference sequence). This CDR3 is built from 15 residues. V dropped 1 base and J dropped 2 bases, with 10 bases sitting between them. DNA for the CDR3: TGTGCCAGCAGCTTGCGGGTAGCGACCTACAATGAGCAGTTCTTC. Encoded protein: CASSLRVATYNEQFF. The full variable domain, completed using reference TRBV5-5 and TRBJ2-1, is DAGVTQSPTHLIKTRGQQVTLRCSPISGHKSVSWYQQVLGQGPQFIFQYYEKEERGRGNFPDRFSARQFPNYSSELNVNALLLGDSALYLCASSLRVATYNEQFFGPGTRLTVL.

This clone has a handful of counts. V usage is TRBV30 and J usage is TRBJ2-3; 7 bases are shared with TRBD2. Germline values: CDR1 GTSNPN, CDR2 SVGIG (reference sequence). There are 11 residues in the CDR3. CDR3: CAGGGTDTQYF. The CDR3 nucleotides are TGTGCGGGAGGGGGCACAGATACGCAGTATTTT.

The J gene is TRBJ1-1, the V gene TRBV5-1, with 7 bases that match TRBD1. After removal of 0 bases from V and 5 bases from J, the junction contained 7 bases not matched to a gene. This CDR3 comprises 15 residues. CDR1 SGHRS and CDR2 YFSETQ come from the germline V gene. The CDR3 region has the DNA TGCGCCAGCAGCTTGGGTAGGGACAGAGGAACTGAAGCTTTCTTT. Translated, it gives CASSLGRDRGTEAFF.

A single count supports this clone. The chain carries TRBV7-3 and TRBJ1-1; D is possibly TRBD1 (5 bases). The CDR3 extends over 16 amino acids. The V and J ends lost 5 bases and 0 bases respectively, with 16 bases between them. The germline gives CDR1 SGHTA, CDR2 FQGTGA. CDR3 DNA: TGTGCCAGCAGCCAAACCACAGGAAGTATGAACACTGAAGCTTTCTTT. Protein product: CASSQTTGSMNTEAFF.

V is TRBV6-5 and J is TRBJ1-4; D not certain. This CDR3 has 13 amino acids. Germline V gives CDR1 MNHEY, CDR2 SVGAGI. Trimming pared 3 bases from V and 7 bases from J, leaving 9 bases between. The CDR3: CASSYGQSEKLFF. CDR3 bases: TGTGCCAGCAGTTATGGGCAGAGTGAAAAACTGTTTTTT.

For this clone: In this CDR3 the conserved last residue, phenylalanine or tryptophan, is missing, so a read error is likely. Because the CDR3's place on the DNA is in doubt, the DNA is left out and the CDR3 is given as listed by TCRdb. The CDR3: CASSWVRDSSVST. This sequence joins TRBV7-2 and TRBJ2-7; TRBD2 is taken as the D call from the table, unchecked against the DNA. Per germline, CDR1 SGHTA and CDR2 FQGNSA. The CDR3 extends over 13 residues, inclusive of both ends.

The rearrangement links TRBV27 to TRBJ1-5, with TRBD1 identical over 7 bases. The V segment lost 2 bases and the J segment 6 bases; nucleotides outside the gene matches: 22. The CDR3 length is 20 residues. CDR1 and CDR2 from the germline V gene are MNHEY and SMNVEV (reference sequence). CDR3 DNA: TGTGCCAGCAGTTTACGATTCGGGGTCGGCGGGACAGTGATGGGTCAGCCCCAGCATTTT. This gives the protein CASSLRFGVGGTVMGQPQHF.

This sequence joins TRBV28 and TRBJ2-5, with D perhaps TRBD1 (5 bases). Trimming pared 4 bases from V and 3 bases from J, leaving 15 bases between. Germline CDR1 is MDHEN and CDR2 is SYDVKM. The CDR3 length is 15 residues. The CDR3 is CASSWAGAREETQYF. The CDR3 nucleotides read TGTGCCAGCAGTTGGGCTGGGGCCAGGGAAGAGACCCAGTACTTC.

The gene calls are TRBV5-1 and TRBJ1-1, with D uncertain. CDR3 length equals 11 residues. Germline CDR1 is SGHRS and CDR2 is YFSETQ. V was pared by 3 bases and J by 8 bases, with 8 bases between. CDR3 amino acids: CASSYGGEAFF. CDR3 nucleotides: TGCGCCAGCAGCTATGGAGGAGAAGCTTTCTTT.

This chain links TRBV28 with TRBJ2-6; the match to TRBD2 covers 8 bases. Germline CDR1 MDHEN, CDR2 SYDVKM. This CDR3 region has 17 residues. Trimming cost V 8 bases and J 1 base; bases outside gene matches: 10. CDR3 region: CASLRGGNPSGANVLTF. As DNA, the CDR3 is TGTGCCAGCCTCCGGGGGGGTAACCCGTCTGGGGCCAACGTCCTGACTTTC.

This clone was detected once. The genes are TRBV5-1 and TRBJ1-1, with D unresolved. Germline CDR1 and CDR2: SGHRS and YFSETQ. The CDR3 loop spans 11 amino acids. V was shortened by 4 bases and J by 3 bases, with 4 bases between the two germline ends. CDR3 sequence: CASSADTEAFF. CDR3 nucleotide sequence: TGCGCCAGCAGCGCGGACACTGAAGCTTTCTTT. Full variable domain (outside the CDR3, taken from reference TRBV5-1 and TRBJ1-1): KAGVTQTPRYLIKTRGQQVTLSCSPISGHRSVSWYQQTPGQGLQFLFEYFSETQRNKGNFPGRFSGRQFSNSRSEMNVSTLELGDSALYLCASSADTEAFFGQGTRLTVV.